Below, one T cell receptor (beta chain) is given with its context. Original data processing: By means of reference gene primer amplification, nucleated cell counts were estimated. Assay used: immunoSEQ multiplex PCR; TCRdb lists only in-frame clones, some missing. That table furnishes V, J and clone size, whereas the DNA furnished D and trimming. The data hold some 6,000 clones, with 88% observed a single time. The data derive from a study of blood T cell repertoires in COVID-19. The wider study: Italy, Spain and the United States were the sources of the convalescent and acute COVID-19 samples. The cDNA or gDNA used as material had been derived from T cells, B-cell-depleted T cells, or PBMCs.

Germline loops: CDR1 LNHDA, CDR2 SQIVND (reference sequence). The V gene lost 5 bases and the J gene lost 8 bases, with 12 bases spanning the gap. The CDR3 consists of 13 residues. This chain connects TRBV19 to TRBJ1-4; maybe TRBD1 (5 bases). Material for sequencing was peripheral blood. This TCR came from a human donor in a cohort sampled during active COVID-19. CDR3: CASSPNKGEKLFF. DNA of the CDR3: TGTGCCAGTAGTCCGAACAAGGGGGAAAAACTGTTTTTT. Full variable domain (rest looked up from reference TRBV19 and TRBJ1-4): DGGITQSPKYLFRKEGQNVTLSCEQNLNHDAMYWYRQDPGQGLRLIYYSQIVNDFQKGDIAEGYSVSREKKESFPLTVTSAQKNPTAFYLCASSPNKGEKLFFGSGTQLSVL.